This TCR beta chain stems from a study of OX40 agonist ivuxolimab in advanced cancers. As for this clone: The sample contains more than one DNA sequence encoding this CDR3.

The protocol was immunoSEQ multiplex PCR, while the TCRdb copy is restricted to in-frame clones and leaves out a portion. The sample carries around 24,000 clones, 80% to 85% recorded once. Trimming left V 0 bases short and J 0 bases short, with 7 bases between. This CDR3 has 15 residues. Germline CDR1 and CDR2: SGHRS and YFSETQ. The starting material was CD4+ or CD8+ T cells sorted from blood, obtained in a trial of the OX40 agonist ivuxolimab. J is TRBJ1-5 and V is TRBV5-1; D remains unclear. This TCR derives from an adult with an advanced solid tumor such as melanoma, head and neck, liver or kidney cancer. The CDR3 loop is CASSLDGYSNQPQHF. CDR3 nucleotide sequence: TGCGCCAGCAGCTTGGATGGATATAGCAATCAGCCCCAGCATTTT.